This T cell receptor beta chain was profiled in a study of cytomegalovirus exposure and HLA in healthy donors. Regarding the study as a whole: An analysis was carried out at a later point. It showed that HLA-associated TCR beta chains were more clonally expanded than equally common non-associated chains. Looking again later, the authors saw that most CMV-associated TCR beta chains seemed HLA-restricted. In a later analysis, TCR beta V- and J-gene trimming was associated with a missense DCLRE1C variant. In an earlier analysis, productive rearrangement rates for most beta V segments clustered near 87% or 30%.

The CDR3 length is 12 residues. V lost 5 bases and J 2 bases, leaving 7 bases between the germline ends. Per the germline V gene, CDR1 is MNHEY and CDR2 is SMNVEV (reference sequence). Primers: 60 Vbeta forward and 13 Jbeta reverse. Data came from immunoSEQ multiplex PCR; TCRdb stores just in-frame clones and leaves some out. The sample consists of 150,000 to 200,000 clones, roughly 72% of them appearing once. In regard to this clone: The antigen is unknown.

The chain joins TRBV27 to TRBJ2-7; D might be TRBD1 (6 bases). The source is a man aged 35 to 55 in good health and CMV-seronegative. Sample: PBMCs. CDR3 protein: CASSPGAYEQYF. The CDR3, as DNA: TGTGCCAGCAGTCCAGGGGCCTACGAGCAGTACTTC.